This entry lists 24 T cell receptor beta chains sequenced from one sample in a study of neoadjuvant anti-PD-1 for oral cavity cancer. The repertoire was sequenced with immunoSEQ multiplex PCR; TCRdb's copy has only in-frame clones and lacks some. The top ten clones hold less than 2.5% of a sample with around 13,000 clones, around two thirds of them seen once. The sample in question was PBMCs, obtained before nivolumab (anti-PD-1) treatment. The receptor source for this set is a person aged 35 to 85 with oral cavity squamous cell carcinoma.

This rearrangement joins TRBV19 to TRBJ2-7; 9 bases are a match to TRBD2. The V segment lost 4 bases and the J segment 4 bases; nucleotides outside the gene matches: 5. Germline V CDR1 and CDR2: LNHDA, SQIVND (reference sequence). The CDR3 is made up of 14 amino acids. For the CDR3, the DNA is TGTGCCAGTAGTAAAGCGGGAGGCTATTACGAGCAGTACTTC. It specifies CASSKAGGYYEQYF.

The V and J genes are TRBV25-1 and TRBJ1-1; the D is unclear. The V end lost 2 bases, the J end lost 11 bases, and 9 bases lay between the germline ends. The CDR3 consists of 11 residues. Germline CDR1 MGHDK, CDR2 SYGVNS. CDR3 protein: CASSEKGWAFF. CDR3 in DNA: TGTGCCAGCAGTGAAAAAGGGTGGGCTTTCTTT.

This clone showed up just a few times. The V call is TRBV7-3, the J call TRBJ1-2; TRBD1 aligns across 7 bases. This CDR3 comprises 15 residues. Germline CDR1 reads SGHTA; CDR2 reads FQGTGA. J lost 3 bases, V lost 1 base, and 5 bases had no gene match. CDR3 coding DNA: TGTGCCAGCAGCTTAAGGGGGACAGTAGACTATGGCTACACCTTC. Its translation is CASSLRGTVDYGYTF.

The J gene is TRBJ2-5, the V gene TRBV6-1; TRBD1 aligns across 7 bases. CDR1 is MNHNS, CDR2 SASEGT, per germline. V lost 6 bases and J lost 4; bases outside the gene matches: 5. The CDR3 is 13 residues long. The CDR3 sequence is CASRGTVRETQYF. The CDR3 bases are TGTGCCAGCAGGGGGACAGTAAGAGAGACCCAGTACTTC.

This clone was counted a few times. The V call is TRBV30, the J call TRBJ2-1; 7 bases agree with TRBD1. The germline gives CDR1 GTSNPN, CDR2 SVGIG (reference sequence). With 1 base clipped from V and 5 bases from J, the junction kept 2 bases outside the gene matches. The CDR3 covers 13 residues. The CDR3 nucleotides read TGTGCCTGGAGTGGGGACAGTAACAATGAGCAGTTCTTC. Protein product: CAWSGDSNNEQFF.

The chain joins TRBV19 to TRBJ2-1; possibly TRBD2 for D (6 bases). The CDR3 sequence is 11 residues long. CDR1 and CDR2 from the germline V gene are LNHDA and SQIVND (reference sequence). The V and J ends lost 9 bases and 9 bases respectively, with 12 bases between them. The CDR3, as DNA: TGTGCCAGCTATGACGGGGGTGAGCAGTTCTTC. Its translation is CASYDGGEQFF.

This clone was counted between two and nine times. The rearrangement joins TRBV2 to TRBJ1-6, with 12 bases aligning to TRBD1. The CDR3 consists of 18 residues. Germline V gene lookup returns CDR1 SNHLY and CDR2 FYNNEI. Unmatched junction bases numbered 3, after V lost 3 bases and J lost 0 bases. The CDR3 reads CASSDGDRGLSYNSPLHF. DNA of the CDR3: TGTGCCAGCAGTGACGGGGACAGGGGGCTCTCCTATAATTCACCCCTCCACTTT.

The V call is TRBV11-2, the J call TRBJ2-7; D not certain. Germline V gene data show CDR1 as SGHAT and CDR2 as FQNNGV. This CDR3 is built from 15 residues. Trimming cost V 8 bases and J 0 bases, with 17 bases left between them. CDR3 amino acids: CASARGPQPSYEQYF. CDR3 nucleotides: TGTGCCAGCGCCAGAGGCCCACAGCCCTCCTACGAGCAGTACTTC.

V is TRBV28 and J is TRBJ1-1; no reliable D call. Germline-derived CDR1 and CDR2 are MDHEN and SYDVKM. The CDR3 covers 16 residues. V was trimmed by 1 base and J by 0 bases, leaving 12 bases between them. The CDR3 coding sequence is TGTGCCAGCAGTTTATTGGCGGAGGGTTTGAACACTGAAGCTTTCTTT. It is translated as CASSLLAEGLNTEAFF.

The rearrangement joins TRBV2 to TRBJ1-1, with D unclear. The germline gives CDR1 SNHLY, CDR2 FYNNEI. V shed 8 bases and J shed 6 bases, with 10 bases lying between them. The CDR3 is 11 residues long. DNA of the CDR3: TGTGCCAGCGGTCGAAACCCTGAAGCTTTCTTT. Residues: CASGRNPEAFF.

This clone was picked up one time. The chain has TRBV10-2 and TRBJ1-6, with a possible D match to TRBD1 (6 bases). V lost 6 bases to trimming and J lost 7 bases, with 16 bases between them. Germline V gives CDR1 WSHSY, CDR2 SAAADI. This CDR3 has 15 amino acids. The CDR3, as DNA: TGCGCCAGCAGAGGGGGACTGGCGGCGAATTCACCCCTCCACTTT. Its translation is CASRGGLAANSPLHF.

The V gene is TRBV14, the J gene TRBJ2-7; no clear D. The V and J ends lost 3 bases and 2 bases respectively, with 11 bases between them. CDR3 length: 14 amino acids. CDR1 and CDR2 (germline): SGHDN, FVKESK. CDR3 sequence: CASSQDAGTYEQYF. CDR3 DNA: TGTGCCAGCAGCCAGGACGCAGGAACCTACGAGCAGTACTTC.

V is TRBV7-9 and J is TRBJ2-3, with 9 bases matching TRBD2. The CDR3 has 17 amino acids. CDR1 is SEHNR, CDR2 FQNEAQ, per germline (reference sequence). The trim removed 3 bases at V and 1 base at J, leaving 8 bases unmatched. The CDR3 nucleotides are TGTGCCAGCAGCTTCTTCGCGGGGGGGCACGGCACAGATACGCAGTATTTT. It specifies CASSFFAGGHGTDTQYF.

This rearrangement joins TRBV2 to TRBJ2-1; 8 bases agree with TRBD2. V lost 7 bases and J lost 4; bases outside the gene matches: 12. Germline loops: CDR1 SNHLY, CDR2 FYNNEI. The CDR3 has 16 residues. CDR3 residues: CASTTGGIAGYNEQFF. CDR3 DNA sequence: TGTGCCAGCACCACGGGGGGGATAGCGGGATACAATGAGCAGTTCTTC.

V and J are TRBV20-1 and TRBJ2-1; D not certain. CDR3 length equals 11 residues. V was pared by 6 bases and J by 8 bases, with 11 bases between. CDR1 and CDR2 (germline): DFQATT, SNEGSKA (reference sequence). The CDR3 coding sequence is TGCAGTGCAGAGTGGTCCGATGAGCAGTTCTTC. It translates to CSAEWSDEQFF.

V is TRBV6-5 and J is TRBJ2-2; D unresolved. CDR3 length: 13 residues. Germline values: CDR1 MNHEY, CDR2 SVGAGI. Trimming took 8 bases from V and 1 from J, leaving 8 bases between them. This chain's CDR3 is CASSWGNTGELFF. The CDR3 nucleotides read TGTGCCAGCTCATGGGGGAACACCGGGGAGCTGTTTTTT.

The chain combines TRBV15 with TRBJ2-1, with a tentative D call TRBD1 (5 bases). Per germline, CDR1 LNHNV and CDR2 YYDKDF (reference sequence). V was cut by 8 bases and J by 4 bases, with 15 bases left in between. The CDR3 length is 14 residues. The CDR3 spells CATWNSQGYNEQFF. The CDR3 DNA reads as TGTGCCACCTGGAACTCGCAGGGTTACAATGAGCAGTTCTTC.

The CDR3 sequence is CASSVLRGDEQYF. DNA for the CDR3: TGTGCCAGCAGCGTACTCCGGGGTGACGAGCAGTACTTC. This sequence joins TRBV7-9 and TRBJ2-7; the D gene is possibly TRBD2 (5 bases). Germline-derived CDR1 and CDR2 are SEHNR and FQNEAQ (reference sequence). The CDR3 sequence is 13 residues long. Trimming took 5 bases from V and 5 from J, leaving 13 bases between them.

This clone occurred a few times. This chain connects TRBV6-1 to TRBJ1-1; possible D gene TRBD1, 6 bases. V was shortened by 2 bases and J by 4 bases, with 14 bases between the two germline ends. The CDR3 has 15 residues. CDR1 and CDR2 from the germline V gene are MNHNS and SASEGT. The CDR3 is CASSEKRGISTEAFF. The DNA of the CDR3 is TGTGCCAGCAGTGAAAAAAGGGGGATCTCCACTGAAGCTTTCTTT.

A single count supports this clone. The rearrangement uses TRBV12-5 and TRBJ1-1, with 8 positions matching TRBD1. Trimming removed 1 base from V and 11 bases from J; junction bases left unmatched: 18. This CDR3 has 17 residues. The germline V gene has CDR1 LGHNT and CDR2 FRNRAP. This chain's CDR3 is CASGLAGQASALGLAFF. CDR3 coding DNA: TGTGCTAGTGGTTTGGCGGGACAGGCCTCGGCTTTGGGCTTGGCTTTCTTT.

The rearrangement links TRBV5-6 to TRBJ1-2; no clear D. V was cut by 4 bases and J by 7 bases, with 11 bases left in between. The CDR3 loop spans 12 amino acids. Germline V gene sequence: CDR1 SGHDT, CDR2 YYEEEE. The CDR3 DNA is TGTGCCAGCAGCCCCCGGGCGGCTGGCTACACCTTC. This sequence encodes CASSPRAAGYTF. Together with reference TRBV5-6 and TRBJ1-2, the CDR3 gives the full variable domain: DAGVTQSPTHLIKTRGQQVTLRCSPKSGHDTVSWYQQALGQGPQFIFQYYEEEERQRGNFPDRFSGHQFPNYSSELNVNALLLGDSALYLCASSPRAAGYTFGSGTRLTVV.

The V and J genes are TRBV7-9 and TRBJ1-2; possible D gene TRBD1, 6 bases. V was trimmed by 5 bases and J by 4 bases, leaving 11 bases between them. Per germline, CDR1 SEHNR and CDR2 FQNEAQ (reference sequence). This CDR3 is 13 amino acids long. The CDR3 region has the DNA TGTGCCAGCAGCCCCGGACAGATCTATGGCTACACCTTC. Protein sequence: CASSPGQIYGYTF.

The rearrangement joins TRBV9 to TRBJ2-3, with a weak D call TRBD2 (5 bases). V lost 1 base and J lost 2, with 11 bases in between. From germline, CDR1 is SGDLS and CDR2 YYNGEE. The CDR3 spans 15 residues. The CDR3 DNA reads TGTGCCAGCAGCGTAACGGGGTGGGTCACAGATACGCAGTATTTT. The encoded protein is CASSVTGWVTDTQYF.

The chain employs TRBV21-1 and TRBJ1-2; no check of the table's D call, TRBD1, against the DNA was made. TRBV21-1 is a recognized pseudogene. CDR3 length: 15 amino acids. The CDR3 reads CASSKSHRAPYGYTF. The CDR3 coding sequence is TGTGCCAGCAGCAAATCCCACAGAGCCCCCTATGGCTACACCTTC.